Shown below are 27 T cell receptor beta chains from a single sample sequenced in a study of beta chain features in type 1 diabetes. What was sequenced were expressed TCRB transcripts, since all of the isolated RNA had been reverse transcribed. The method was immunoSEQ multiplex PCR; TCRdb's version includes in-frame clones alone and lacks a portion of them. The data show about 290,000 clones, with 7% to 9% seen just once and more than 0.8% held by the top ten. The sample comprised central memory CD4+ T cells from blood. The origin of the receptors is a young woman in good health.

This clone appeared a few times. The rearrangement uses TRBV5-6 and TRBJ2-2; D uncertain. The ends were cut back, 4 bases at V and 4 bases at J, with 5 bases in the middle. The CDR3 consists of 12 residues. The germline CDR1 and CDR2 sequences are SGHDT and YYEEEE. As DNA, the CDR3 is TGTGCCAGCAGCGGAGTCACCGGGGAGCTGTTTTTT. The encoded protein is CASSGVTGELFF. Together with reference TRBV5-6 and TRBJ2-2, the CDR3 gives the full variable domain: DAGVTQSPTHLIKTRGQQVTLRCSPKSGHDTVSWYQQALGQGPQFIFQYYEEEERQRGNFPDRFSGHQFPNYSSELNVNALLLGDSALYLCASSGVTGELFFGEGSRLTVL.

Comment on this clone: A far larger clone is one base from this, pointing to a likely read error. The same CDR3 arises from other DNA sequences in this sample as well. This chain uses TRBV6-5 with TRBJ2-5, with D possibly being TRBD1 (6 bases). The CDR3 covers 15 residues. Germline V gene data show CDR1 as MNHEY and CDR2 as SVGAGI. V dropped 2 bases and J dropped 4 bases, with 14 bases sitting between them. CDR3 loop: CASSYRQGWRETQYF. The CDR3, as DNA: TGTGCCAGCAGTTACAGGCAGGGGTGGCGAGAGACCCAGTACTTC.

This clone came up a few times. The rearrangement joins TRBV2 to TRBJ1-5, with D unresolved. The germline V and J ends were trimmed by 7 bases and 0 bases, with 10 bases remaining between them. Germline values: CDR1 SNHLY, CDR2 FYNNEI. The CDR3 has 14 residues. The CDR3 protein is CASTFTYSNQPQHF. The CDR3 DNA reads as TGTGCCAGCACATTTACATATAGCAATCAGCCCCAGCATTTT.

Worth noting for this clone: At the DNA level, this CDR3 is encoded by other sequences in the same sample as well. This chain uses TRBV11-2 with TRBJ1-3, with D possibly matching TRBD1 (5 bases). This CDR3 region has 14 residues. V was pared by 3 bases and J by 4 bases, with 10 bases between. CDR1 and CDR2 (germline): SGHAT, FQNNGV. As DNA, the CDR3 is TGTGCCAGCAGCTTTCAAGACAGAGGAAACACCATATATTTT. Protein: CASSFQDRGNTIYF.

J is TRBJ2-3 and V is TRBV29-1; D unclear. Germline V gene sequence: CDR1 SQVTM, CDR2 ANQGSEA. V lost 4 bases to trimming and J lost 6 bases, with 5 bases between them. CDR3 length: 10 residues. Here the CDR3 DNA reads TGCAGCGTTGTTTGGGATACGCAGTATTTT. Protein product: CSVVWDTQYF.

The chain combines TRBV7-3 with TRBJ2-1, with a weak D call TRBD2 (6 bases). Germline V gene data show CDR1 as SGHTA and CDR2 as FQGTGA. The ends were cut back, 9 bases at V and 7 bases at J, with 19 bases in the middle. This CDR3 is built from 14 residues. CDR3 coding DNA: TGTGCCAGTAACCCGTCCGGGAGTGGGAATGAGCAGTTCTTC. Translation: CASNPSGSGNEQFF.

The chain is built from TRBV7-9 and TRBJ2-1; D uncertain. The V gene's germline CDR1 is SEHNR and CDR2 FQNEAQ (reference sequence). V gave up 1 base and J gave up 7 bases, with 8 bases separating them. There are 13 residues in the CDR3. Written as DNA, the CDR3 is TGTGCCAGCAGCTTAGGACAAGTAAATGAGCAGTTCTTC. Protein product: CASSLGQVNEQFF.

This clone was counted between two and nine times. The chain employs TRBV25-1 and TRBJ2-5, with 7 bases aligning to TRBD2. V gave up 0 bases and J gave up 1 base; unmatched junction bases: 2. The CDR3 is 15 residues long. Germline V gene data show CDR1 as MGHDK and CDR2 as SYGVNS. The CDR3 spells CASSEYGRGQETQYF. The CDR3 bases are TGTGCCAGCAGTGAATATGGGAGGGGCCAAGAGACCCAGTACTTC. The full variable domain, completed using reference TRBV25-1 and TRBJ2-5, is EADIYQTPRYLVIGTGKKITLECSQTMGHDKMYWYQQDPGMELHLIHYSYGVNSTEKGDLSSESTVSRIRTEHFPLTLESARPSHTSQYLCASSEYGRGQETQYFGPGTRLLVL.

This clone was picked up a small number of times. V usage is TRBV7-2 and J usage is TRBJ2-3, with D possibly being TRBD2 (6 bases). This CDR3 region has 17 residues. Per germline, CDR1 SGHTA and CDR2 FQGNSA. Trimming took 1 base from V and 1 from J, leaving 15 bases between them. This CDR3 is CASSLVKSSGRTDTQYF. The DNA for the CDR3 is TGTGCCAGCAGCTTAGTTAAATCAAGCGGGCGCACAGATACGCAGTATTTT.

The J gene is TRBJ2-3, the V gene TRBV28; D ambiguous. Trimming pared 1 base from V and 2 bases from J, leaving 13 bases between. The V gene's germline CDR1 is MDHEN and CDR2 SYDVKM. CDR3 length: 16 amino acids. The CDR3 protein is CASSLSSARDTDTQYF. In DNA, the CDR3 is TGTGCCAGCAGTTTATCCTCGGCTAGGGACACAGATACGCAGTATTTT.

This clone was detected many times. The same CDR3 is also encoded by other DNA sequences in this sample. The genes are TRBV7-7 and TRBJ2-5; weak D call: TRBD1 (6 bases). V was shortened by 3 bases and J by 5 bases, with 10 bases between the two germline ends. The CDR3 contains 13 residues. Germline V gene data show CDR1 as SSHAT and CDR2 as FNYEAQ (reference sequence). The CDR3 nucleotides read TGTGCCAGCAGCTTGGCAGGGGTGGAGACCCAGTACTTC. Translation gives CASSLAGVETQYF.

The chain couples TRBV18 to TRBJ2-3; 8 bases line up with TRBD1. Trimming took 3 bases from V and 2 from J; bases not matched to a gene: 4. The CDR3 consists of 15 residues. Germline CDR1 is KGHSH and CDR2 is LQKENI. CDR3 nucleotide sequence: TGTGCCAGCTCACCCCCGGGACAGGTCACAGATACGCAGTATTTT. Its translation is CASSPPGQVTDTQYF.

The chain joins TRBV18 to TRBJ2-7, with 8 bases lining up with TRBD1. J was trimmed by 1 base and V by 3 bases; bases with no gene match: 2. The CDR3 loop spans 14 amino acids. Germline CDR1 is KGHSH and CDR2 is LQKENI. The CDR3 loop reads CASSPDRVSYEQYV. The CDR3 DNA reads TGTGCCAGCTCACCGGACAGGGTATCCTACGAGCAGTACGTC.

This clone showed up just a few times. The chain combines TRBV5-4 with TRBJ2-3; no definite D call. This CDR3 comprises 13 residues. Deletions cut 4 bases from V and 1 base from J, with 7 bases between. Looked up from germline, CDR1 is SGHNT and CDR2 is YYREEE (reference sequence). The CDR3 loop reads CASSPDRTDTQYF. CDR3 DNA: TGTGCCAGCAGCCCTGACCGCACAGATACGCAGTATTTT.

The chain uses TRBV7-9 and TRBJ1-1; D not certain. The V gene lost 1 base and the J gene lost 1 base, with 7 bases spanning the gap. Germline V lookup: CDR1 SEHNR, CDR2 FQNEAQ (reference sequence). The CDR3 has 14 amino acids. This CDR3 is CASSLDWANTEAFF. In DNA form, the CDR3 reads TGTGCCAGCAGCTTAGATTGGGCGAACACTGAAGCTTTCTTT.

The genes are TRBV5-4 and TRBJ1-4, with D uncertain. The CDR3 runs to 16 residues. Between the trimmed V and J ends, which lost 2 bases and 3 bases, there was a span of 14 bases. Germline CDR1 is SGHNT and CDR2 is YYREEE (reference sequence). In DNA, the CDR3 is TGTGCCAGCAGCTTTCGGACGGGCCCATCTAATGAAAAACTGTTTTTT. Translated, it gives CASSFRTGPSNEKLFF.

The rearrangement uses TRBV5-1 and TRBJ2-7, with D possibly being TRBD1 (5 bases). CDR1 and CDR2 (germline): SGHRS, YFSETQ. With 0 bases removed from V and 1 base from J, the gap between germline ends came to 11 bases. This CDR3 is built from 15 residues. The CDR3 is CASSLADSPSYEQYF. The CDR3 nucleotides read TGCGCCAGCAGCTTGGCAGACAGTCCATCCTACGAGCAGTACTTC. Variable domain in full (rest from reference TRBV5-1 and TRBJ2-7): KAGVTQTPRYLIKTRGQQVTLSCSPISGHRSVSWYQQTPGQGLQFLFEYFSETQRNKGNFPGRFSGRQFSNSRSEMNVSTLELGDSALYLCASSLADSPSYEQYFGPGTRLTVT.

The rearrangement links TRBV30 to TRBJ2-3, with 8 bases identical to TRBD1. Germline lookup yields CDR1 GTSNPN and CDR2 SVGIG (reference sequence). J lost 4 bases, V lost 4 bases, and 10 bases had no gene match. The CDR3 has 15 amino acids. The CDR3 DNA reads TGTGCCTGGAACACCAACCAGGGGGCATCAGATACGCAGTATTTT. It is translated as CAWNTNQGASDTQYF.

This clone was counted between two and nine times. This same CDR3 is encoded by further DNA sequences in the sample. The chain recombines TRBV5-1 with TRBJ2-3; a possible D gene is TRBD2 (6 bases). Looked up from germline, CDR1 is SGHRS and CDR2 is YFSETQ. This CDR3 has 14 amino acids. The V end was cut by 4 bases, the J end by 0 bases, with 9 bases between. The CDR3 nucleotides are TGCGCCAGCAGCACCGGGAGAAGCACAGATACGCAGTATTTT. Translated: CASSTGRSTDTQYF.

This clone has just a few counts. The sample has other DNA sequences that encode this CDR3 too. The CDR3 loop reads CASSLVRETQYF. The CDR3 nucleotides are TGTGCCAGCAGCTTAGTGCGTGAGACCCAGTACTTC. The J gene is TRBJ2-5, the V gene TRBV7-9; D unresolved. V was cut by 1 base and J by 5 bases, with 5 bases left in between. The CDR3 totals 12 residues. The germline gives CDR1 SEHNR, CDR2 FQNEAQ (reference sequence).

The chain links TRBV29-1 to TRBJ2-1, with D uncertain. This CDR3 region has 14 residues. Germline V gene lookup returns CDR1 SQVTM and CDR2 ANQGSEA. The V gene lost 6 bases and the J gene lost 2 bases, with 14 bases spanning the gap. The CDR3 DNA reads TGCAGCGTGATGACAACCGAGGCCTACAATGAGCAGTTCTTC. Translation: CSVMTTEAYNEQFF.

This sequence joins TRBV18 and TRBJ2-7; 10 bases are a match to TRBD1. Trimming at V came to 4 bases and at J to 6 bases, leaving 3 bases not matched to a gene. The CDR3 covers 13 residues. In germline, CDR1 is KGHSH, CDR2 LQKENI. The DNA of the CDR3 is TGTGCCAGCTCACGGGGGACAGGGGTCGAGCAGTACGTC. This sequence encodes CASSRGTGVEQYV.

A few counts support this clone. The rearrangement links TRBV11-2 to TRBJ2-7; D is unclear. Germline assignment: CDR1 SGHAT and CDR2 FQNNGV. Trimming removed 4 bases from V and 2 bases from J, with 12 bases in between. This CDR3 contains 14 residues. CDR3 amino acids: CASSSGLGPYEQYF. The DNA of the CDR3 is TGTGCCAGCAGCTCCGGCCTTGGTCCCTACGAGCAGTACTTC. The full variable domain, completed using reference TRBV11-2 and TRBJ2-7, is EAGVAQSPRYKIIEKRQSVAFWCNPISGHATLYWYQQILGQGPKLLIQFQNNGVVDDSQLPKDRFSAERLKGVDSTLKIQPAKLEDSAVYLCASSSGLGPYEQYFGPGTRLTVT.

The chain uses TRBV7-2 and TRBJ2-5; TRBD2 aligns across 11 bases. The V gene's germline CDR1 is SGHTA and CDR2 FQGNSA. Losses at the gene ends were 3 bases for V and 4 bases for J; bases not matched to a gene: 10. This CDR3 spans 17 amino acids. The CDR3 DNA reads as TGTGCCAGCAGCTTGCGGGCGCTAGCGGGGGGTCGAGAGACCCAGTACTTC. Amino acid sequence: CASSLRALAGGRETQYF.

The chain joins TRBV6-1 to TRBJ2-7, with D perhaps being TRBD1 or TRBD2 (6 bases each). Deletions cut 7 bases from V and 4 bases from J, with 20 bases between. Looked up from germline, CDR1 is MNHNS and CDR2 is SASEGT. CDR3 size: 15 residues. CDR3 region: CASTPGGTGLYEQYV. The DNA of the CDR3 is TGTGCCAGCACTCCCGGGGGTACAGGGCTTTACGAGCAGTACGTC.

This clone was observed many times. The rearrangement joins TRBV7-9 to TRBJ2-5; D remains ambiguous. The CDR3 consists of 11 residues. CDR1 SEHNR and CDR2 FQNEAQ come from the germline V gene (reference sequence). Trimming removed 2 bases from V and 5 bases from J, with 3 bases in between. CDR3 sequence: CASSLIETQYF. The CDR3 bases are TGTGCCAGCAGCTTAATTGAGACCCAGTACTTC.

This chain joins TRBV19 and TRBJ1-1; D not resolved. V was clipped by 3 bases and J by 1 base, with 6 bases between them. The CDR3 contains 13 residues. Germline V gene sequence: CDR1 LNHDA, CDR2 SQIVND (reference sequence). CDR3 in DNA: TGTGCCAGTAGTATGTGGCAGAACACTGAAGCTTTCTTT. Its translation is CASSMWQNTEAFF.